The rows below give T cell receptor beta chains drawn from one sample of a study of cytomegalovirus exposure and HLA in healthy donors. The protocol was immunoSEQ multiplex PCR, while the TCRdb copy is restricted to in-frame clones and leaves out a portion. The sample holds more than 150,000 clones, around four fifths seen once. Sequences were obtained from PBMCs. The receptors come from a young woman in good health and CMV-seronegative. Each CDR3 is given with its conserved first and last residue. D genes are given only for firm matches. Clone size is not always given. Where it is, it says once, few, many or a class for expanded clones.

size	V	D	J	CDR3	DNA
NA	TRBV5-4	TRBD1	TRBJ2-1	CASSLGTGWNEQFF	TGTGCCAGCAGCTTGGGGACAGGTTGGAATGAGCAGTTCTTC
NA	TRBV18	NA	TRBJ1-2	CASSLQGEAGYTF	TGTGCCAGCTCACTACAGGGCGAGGCTGGCTACACCTTC
NA	TRBV11-2	NA	TRBJ2-7	CASSLDCSLDSVPYEQYF	TGTGCCAGCAGCTTAGATTGCTCCCTTGATTCAGTTCCCTACGAGCAGTACTTC
NA	TRBV29-1	NA	TRBJ1-2	CSVEGQTIGYTF	TGCAGCGTTGAAGGACAGACGATTGGCTACACCTTC
NA	TRBV27	TRBD1	TRBJ1-5	CASRTGAWGNQPQHF	TGTGCCAGTAGAACAGGGGCGTGGGGCAATCAGCCCCAGCATTTT
NA	TRBV12-5	NA	TRBJ1-5	CASCQNSNQPQHF	TGTGCTAGTTGCCAGAATAGCAATCAGCCCCAGCATTTT
NA	TRBV9	NA	TRBJ1-3	CASSVEGSGNTIYF	TGTGCCAGCAGCGTAGAGGGGTCTGGAAACACCATATATTTT
NA	TRBV4-2	TRBD1	TRBJ1-2	CASSQGTGAGYGYTF	TGTGCCAGCAGCCAGGGGACAGGGGCGGGGTATGGCTACACCTTC
NA	TRBV29-1	NA	TRBJ1-1	CSAVEVRGSVTEAFF	TGCAGCGCAGTTGAGGTCAGGGGTTCGGTCACTGAAGCTTTCTTT
NA	TRBV14	NA	TRBJ2-7	CASSQDSVYEQYF	TGTGCCAGCAGCCAAGATTCGGTCTACGAGCAGTACTTC
NA	TRBV7-2	TRBD2	TRBJ2-3	CASSLVASGGITTQYF	TGTGCCAGCAGCCTTGTGGCTAGCGGGGGGATTACTACGCAGTATTTT
NA	TRBV9	NA	TRBJ2-7	CASSVAEGHRLYEQYF	TGTGCCAGCAGCGTAGCTGAGGGACATAGGCTCTACGAGCAGTACTTC
NA	TRBV5-1	NA	TRBJ1-1	CASTMRGTEAFF	TGCGCCAGCACAATGCGGGGCACTGAAGCTTTCTTT
NA	TRBV6-5	TRBD1	TRBJ1-6	CTSSGGGRYSPLHF	TGTACCAGCAGCGGAGGGGGCCGTTATTCACCCCTCCACTTT
NA	TRBV5-6	TRBD1	TRBJ2-7	CASSFGTGGDEQYF	TGTGCCAGCAGCTTCGGGACAGGGGGCGACGAGCAGTACTTC
NA	TRBV6-5	TRBD1	TRBJ1-4	CASSPGTGGEKLFF	TGTGCCAGCAGTCCCGGGACAGGGGGGGAAAAACTGTTTTTT
NA	TRBV5-4	TRBD1	TRBJ1-2	CASSPDRGPDYGYTF	TGTGCCAGCAGCCCTGACAGGGGGCCCGACTATGGCTACACCTTC
NA	TRBV6-1	TRBD1	TRBJ2-3	CASSEVWTGADTQYF	TGTGCCAGCAGTGAAGTATGGACAGGGGCAGATACGCAGTATTTT
NA	TRBV6-5	NA	TRBJ2-7	CASSLRGGSPYEQYF	TGTGCCAGCAGCTTACGTGGAGGTTCACCCTACGAGCAGTACTTC
NA	TRBV6-6	NA	TRBJ1-1	CASIPLRRQNTEAFF	TGTGCCAGCATCCCCCTCAGGAGGCAGAACACTGAAGCTTTCTTT
once	TRBV28	TRBD1	TRBJ2-7	CASSLDRGGYEQYF	TGTGCCAGCAGTTTGGACAGGGGAGGCTACGAGCAGTACTTC
NA	TRBV4-2	TRBD1	TRBJ1-5	CASSPGTGRDSYSNQPQHF	TGTGCCAGCAGCCCGGGGACAGGGAGGGATTCGTATAGCAATCAGCCCCAGCATTTT
NA	TRBV29-1	TRBD1	TRBJ2-7	CSVEDQDRAYEQYF	TGCAGCGTTGAAGATCAGGACAGGGCCTACGAGCAGTACTTC
NA	TRBV5-1	TRBD1	TRBJ2-7	CASSLGYRGHEQYF	TGCGCCAGCAGCTTGGGCTACAGGGGGCACGAGCAGTACTTC
NA	TRBV19	TRBD2	TRBJ2-7	CASSITAGDEQYF	TGTGCCAGTAGTATTACAGCGGGGGACGAGCAGTACTTC
NA	TRBV15	TRBD1	TRBJ1-2	CATSRGHRTGYGYTF	TGTGCCACCAGCAGAGGACACCGGACAGGATATGGCTACACCTTC
NA	TRBV5-6	NA	TRBJ1-1	CASSFRGRYTEAFF	TGTGCCAGCAGCTTCAGGGGAAGGTACACTGAAGCTTTCTTT